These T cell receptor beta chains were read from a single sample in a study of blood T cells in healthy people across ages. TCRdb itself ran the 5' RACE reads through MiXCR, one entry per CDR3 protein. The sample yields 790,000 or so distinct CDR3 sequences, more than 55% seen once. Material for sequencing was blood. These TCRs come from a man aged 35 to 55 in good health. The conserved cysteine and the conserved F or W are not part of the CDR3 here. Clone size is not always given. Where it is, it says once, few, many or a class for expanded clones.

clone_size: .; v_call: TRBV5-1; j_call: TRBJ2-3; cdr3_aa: ASSLVTTLDTQY
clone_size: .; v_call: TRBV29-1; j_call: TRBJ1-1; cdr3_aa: SAGDRLINTEAF
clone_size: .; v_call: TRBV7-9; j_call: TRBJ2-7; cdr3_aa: ASAGTGYEQY
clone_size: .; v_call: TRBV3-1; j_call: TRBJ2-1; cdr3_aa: ASSQNAADNEQF
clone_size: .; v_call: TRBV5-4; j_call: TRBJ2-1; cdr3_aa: ASSLQQGAGGKQF
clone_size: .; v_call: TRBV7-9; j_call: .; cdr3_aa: ASSVGGLVNIQY
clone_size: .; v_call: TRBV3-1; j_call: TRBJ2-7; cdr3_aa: ASSQVYPNYEQY
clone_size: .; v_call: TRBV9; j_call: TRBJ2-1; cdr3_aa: ASSVVGVYNEQF
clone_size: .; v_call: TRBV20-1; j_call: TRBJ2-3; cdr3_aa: SAIDPSGSTDTQY
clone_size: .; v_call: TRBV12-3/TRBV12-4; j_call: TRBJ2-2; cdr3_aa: ASSPQSTGELF
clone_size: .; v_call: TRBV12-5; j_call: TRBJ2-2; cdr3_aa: ASGLVPVGLSGGDTGELF
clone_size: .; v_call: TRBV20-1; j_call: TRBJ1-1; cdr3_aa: SARGGVGGGLNTEAF
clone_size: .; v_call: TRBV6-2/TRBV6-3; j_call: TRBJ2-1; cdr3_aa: ASSYPWTSGKLSSADEQF
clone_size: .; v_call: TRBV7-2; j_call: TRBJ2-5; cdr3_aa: ASSLAKGAGTQY
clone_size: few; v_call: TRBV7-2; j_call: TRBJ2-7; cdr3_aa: ASSLARPRQNEQY
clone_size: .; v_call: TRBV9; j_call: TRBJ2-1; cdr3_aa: ASSPRPVNEQF
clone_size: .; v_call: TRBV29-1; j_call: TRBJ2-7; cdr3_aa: SVEIPGTSVSSYEQY
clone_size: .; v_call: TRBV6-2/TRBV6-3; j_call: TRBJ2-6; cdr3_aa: ASRSRQISGANVLT
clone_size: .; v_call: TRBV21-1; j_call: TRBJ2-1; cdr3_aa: ASSKDSIHNEQF
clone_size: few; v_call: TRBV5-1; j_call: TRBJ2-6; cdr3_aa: ASGTALSGANVLT
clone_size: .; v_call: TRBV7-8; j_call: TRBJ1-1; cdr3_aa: ASSPQASGGTEAF
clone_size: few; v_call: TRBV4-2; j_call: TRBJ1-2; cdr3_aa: ASSQAGGNYGYT
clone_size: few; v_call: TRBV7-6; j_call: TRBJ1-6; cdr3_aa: ASSSTGGERSPLH
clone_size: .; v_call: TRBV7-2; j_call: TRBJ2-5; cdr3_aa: ASNIRLTNPITETQY
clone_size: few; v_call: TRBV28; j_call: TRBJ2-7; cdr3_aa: ASIRDTPYEQY
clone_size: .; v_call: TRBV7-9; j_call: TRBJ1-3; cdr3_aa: ASTRNRGGNTIY
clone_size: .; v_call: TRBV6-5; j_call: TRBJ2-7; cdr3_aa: ASSLDRGQYEQY
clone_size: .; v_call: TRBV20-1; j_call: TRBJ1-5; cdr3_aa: SARGTGTRGLGNQPQH
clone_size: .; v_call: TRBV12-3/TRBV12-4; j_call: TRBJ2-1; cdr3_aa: ASSLALAGGSYNEQF
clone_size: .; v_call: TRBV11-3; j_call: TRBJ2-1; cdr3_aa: ASSLGTTNEQF
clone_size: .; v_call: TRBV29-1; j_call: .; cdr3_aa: SVRKEVATYEQY
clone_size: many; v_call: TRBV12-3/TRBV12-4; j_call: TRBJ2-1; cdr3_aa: ATTYGSSYNEQF
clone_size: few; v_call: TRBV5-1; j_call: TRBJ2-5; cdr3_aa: ASTYQETQY
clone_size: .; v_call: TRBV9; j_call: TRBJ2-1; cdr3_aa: ASSVAGGVTNEQF
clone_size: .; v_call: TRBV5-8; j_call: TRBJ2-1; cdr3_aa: ASSPWSTNERF
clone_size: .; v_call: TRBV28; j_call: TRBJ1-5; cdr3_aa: ASRQTNQPQH